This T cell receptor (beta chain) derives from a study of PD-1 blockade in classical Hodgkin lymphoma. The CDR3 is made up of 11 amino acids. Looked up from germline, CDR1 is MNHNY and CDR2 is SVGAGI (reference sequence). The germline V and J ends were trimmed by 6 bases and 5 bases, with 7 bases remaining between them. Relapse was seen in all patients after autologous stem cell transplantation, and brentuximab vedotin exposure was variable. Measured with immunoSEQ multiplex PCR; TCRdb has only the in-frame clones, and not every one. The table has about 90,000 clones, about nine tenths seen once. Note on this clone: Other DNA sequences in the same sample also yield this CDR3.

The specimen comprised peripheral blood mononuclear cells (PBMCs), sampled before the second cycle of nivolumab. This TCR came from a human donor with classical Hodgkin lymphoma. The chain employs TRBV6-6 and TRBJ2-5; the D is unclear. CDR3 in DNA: TGTGCCAGCAGCCTCGGGGAGACCCAGTACTTC. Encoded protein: CASSLGETQYF.